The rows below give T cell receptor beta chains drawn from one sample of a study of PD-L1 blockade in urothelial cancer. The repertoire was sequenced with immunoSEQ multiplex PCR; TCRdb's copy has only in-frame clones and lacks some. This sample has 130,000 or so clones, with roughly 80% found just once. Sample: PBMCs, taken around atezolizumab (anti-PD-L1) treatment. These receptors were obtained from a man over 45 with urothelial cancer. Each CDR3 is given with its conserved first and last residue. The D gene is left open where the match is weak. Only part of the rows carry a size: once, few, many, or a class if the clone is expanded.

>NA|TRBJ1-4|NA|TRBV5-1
CASLNREETNEKLFF
TGCGCCAGCCTTAACAGGGAAGAAACTAATGAAAAACTGTTTTTT
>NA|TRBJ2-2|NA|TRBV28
CATAGRNGELFF
TGTGCCACTGCGGGGCGAAACGGGGAGCTGTTTTTT
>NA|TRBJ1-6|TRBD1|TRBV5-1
CASSPGTGAGSPLHF
TGCGCCAGCAGCCCAGGGACAGGGGCCGGATCACCCCTCCACTTT
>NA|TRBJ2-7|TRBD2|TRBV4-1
CASSQTSGEQYF
TGCGCCAGCAGCCAAACTAGCGGCGAGCAGTACTTC
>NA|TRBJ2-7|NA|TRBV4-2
CASSPTQGPYEQYF
TGTGCCAGCAGCCCGACCCAGGGGCCCTACGAGCAGTACTTC
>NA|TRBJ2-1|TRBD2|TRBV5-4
CASEPGTSGISYNEQFF
TGTGCCAGCGAACCCGGGACTAGCGGGATCTCCTACAATGAGCAGTTCTTC
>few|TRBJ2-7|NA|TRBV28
CASSLGQLYEQYF
TGTGCCAGCAGTTTAGGACAGCTATACGAGCAGTACTTC
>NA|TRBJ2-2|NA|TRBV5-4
CASSPPAGRTGELFF
TGTGCCAGCAGCCCGCCTGCGGGACGTACCGGGGAGCTGTTTTTT
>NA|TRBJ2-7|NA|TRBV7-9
CASSRGTGSYEQYF
TGTGCCAGCAGCAGAGGCACAGGCTCCTACGAGCAGTACTTC
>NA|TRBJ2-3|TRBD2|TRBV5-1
CASGPGGRSTDTQYF
TGCGCCAGCGGCCCGGGGGGTCGTAGCACAGATACGCAGTATTTT
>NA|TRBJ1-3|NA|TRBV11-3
CASSLGSGQSSGNTIYF
TGTGCCAGCAGCTTAGGATCGGGTCAGAGCTCTGGAAACACCATATATTTT
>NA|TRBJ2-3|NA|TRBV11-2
CASSLVVRRMFPDTQYF
TGTGCCAGCAGCTTAGTCGTCCGGAGGATGTTCCCAGATACGCAGTATTTT
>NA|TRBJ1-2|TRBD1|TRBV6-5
CASSYRGQGGGYGYTF
TGTGCCAGCAGTTACCGTGGACAGGGGGGTGGCTATGGCTACACCTTC
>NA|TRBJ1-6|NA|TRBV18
CASSLAGRKGPLHF
TGTGCCAGCTCACTCGCCGGGAGGAAGGGTCCCCTCCACTTT
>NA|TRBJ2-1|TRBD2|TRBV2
CASTAGLAGYNEQFF
TGTGCCAGCACCGCGGGACTAGCGGGATACAATGAGCAGTTCTTC
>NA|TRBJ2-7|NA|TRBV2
CASSEGGQYQDEQYF
TGTGCCAGCAGTGAGGGGGGACAGTATCAGGACGAGCAGTACTTC
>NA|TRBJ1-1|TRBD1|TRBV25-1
CASRRFDRGRGWAFF
TGTGCCAGCAGAAGGTTTGACAGGGGGCGAGGATGGGCTTTCTTT
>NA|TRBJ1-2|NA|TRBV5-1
CASSQGLAYTF
TGCGCCAGCAGCCAAGGATTAGCCTACACCTTC
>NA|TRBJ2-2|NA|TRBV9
CASSSRRGAGELFF
TGTGCCAGCAGCTCAAGACGAGGCGCCGGGGAGCTGTTTTTT
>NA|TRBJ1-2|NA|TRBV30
CAWMGGSGYGYTF
TGTGCCTGGATGGGGGGGTCGGGCTATGGCTACACCTTC
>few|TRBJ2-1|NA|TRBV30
CAWSVAGREQFF
TGTGCCTGGAGTGTCGCGGGTCGTGAGCAGTTCTTC
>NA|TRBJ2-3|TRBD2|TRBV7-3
CASSLRLAGSTDTQYF
TGTGCCAGCAGCTTAAGACTAGCGGGAAGCACAGATACGCAGTATTTT
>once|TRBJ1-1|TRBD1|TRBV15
CATSRGGTVNTEAFF
TGTGCCACCAGCAGAGGAGGGACAGTGAACACTGAAGCTTTCTTT